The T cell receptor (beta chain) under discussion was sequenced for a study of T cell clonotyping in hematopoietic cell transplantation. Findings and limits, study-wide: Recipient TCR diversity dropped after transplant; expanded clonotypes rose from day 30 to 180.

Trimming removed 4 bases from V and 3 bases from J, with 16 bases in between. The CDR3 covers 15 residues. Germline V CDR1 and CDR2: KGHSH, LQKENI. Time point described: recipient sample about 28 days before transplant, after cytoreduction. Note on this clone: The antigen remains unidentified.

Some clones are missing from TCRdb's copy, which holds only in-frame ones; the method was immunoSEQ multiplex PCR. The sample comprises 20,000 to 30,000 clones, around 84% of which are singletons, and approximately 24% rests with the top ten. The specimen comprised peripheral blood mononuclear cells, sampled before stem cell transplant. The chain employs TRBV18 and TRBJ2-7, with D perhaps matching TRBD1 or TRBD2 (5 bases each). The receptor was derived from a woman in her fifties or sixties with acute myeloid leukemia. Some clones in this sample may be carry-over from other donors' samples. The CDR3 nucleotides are TGTGCCAGCTCACGGGGGTCAGGGAATATCTACGAGCAGTACTTC. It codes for CASSRGSGNIYEQYF. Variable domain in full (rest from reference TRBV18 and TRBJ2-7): NAGVMQNPRHLVRRRGQEARLRCSPMKGHSHVYWYRQLPEEGLKFMVYLQKENIIDESGMPKERFSAEFPKEGPSILRIQQVVRGDSAAYFCASSRGSGNIYEQYFGPGTRLTVT.